This paragraph reports one T cell receptor beta chain. This entry belongs to a study of cytomegalovirus exposure and HLA in healthy donors. In the PCR, 60 Vbeta and 13 Jbeta primers were used. Libraries were prepared by immunoSEQ multiplex PCR; TCRdb keeps only in-frame clonotypes and omits some of them. The data show 130,000 to 150,000 clones, with around four fifths seen just once and around 10% held by the top ten. The CDR3 covers 15 residues. V trimming: 5 bases; J trimming: 0 bases; junction bases outside the gene matches: 4. Germline V lookup: CDR1 MDHEN, CDR2 SYDVKM. Sequencing was performed on PBMCs. The chain joins TRBV28 to TRBJ1-5, with 7 bases matching TRBD1. This clonotype originated in a woman between 55 and 75 years old in good health and CMV-seropositive. Written as DNA, the CDR3 is TGTGCCAGCAGTAGGGCAGGGGGTAGCAATCAGCCCCAGCATTTT. It specifies CASSRAGGSNQPQHF.